The text below deals with one TCR beta chain. Its antigen is not identified. The data were obtained in a study of cytomegalovirus exposure and HLA in healthy donors. The primer mix had 60 Vbeta and 13 Jbeta primers. The method was immunoSEQ multiplex PCR; TCRdb's version includes in-frame clones alone and lacks a portion of them. The sample has about 180,000 clones, about 77% seen once; the top ten hold approximately 2.5%. This CDR3 comprises 15 residues. V dropped 5 bases and J dropped 3; count of bases not matched to a gene: 8. Germline CDR1 and CDR2: SGHAT and FQNNGV. Regarding the study as a whole: Sequence variants that were highly shared formed a cluster that was likely a sequencing artifact. Earlier findings revealed that most TCR beta V segments proved productive either about 87% or about 30% of the time. TRBV6-2, TRBV6-3 and some other V segments were unresolvable in 87-base-pair reads.

The chain employs TRBV11-2 and TRBJ2-7, with 9 bases aligning to TRBD2. Sequencing was carried out using PBMCs. The source of this sequence is a man aged 55 to 70 in good health and CMV-seronegative. The CDR3 sequence is CASSQEGTSRYEQYF. As DNA, the CDR3 is TGTGCCAGCAGCCAAGAGGGGACTAGCCGCTACGAGCAGTACTTC.